The 18 T cell receptor beta chains below were found in one sample sequenced in a study of Ad26.COV2.S vaccination and SARS-CoV-2 variants. The repertoire was sequenced with immunoSEQ multiplex PCR; TCRdb's copy has only in-frame clones and lacks some. The sample has 300,000 to 350,000 clones, about 90% seen once. Treatment specified: about 20 received Ad26.COV2.S at low or high dose, single or two shots; about five received placebo; per-sample allocation not given. Sampling was performed 63 days after the first vaccine or placebo injection. The sample consisted of peripheral blood, taken in a trial of Ad26.COV2.S vaccine versus placebo. The receptors come from a person between 18 and 59 years old who received the Ad26.COV2.S COVID-19 vaccine or a placebo.

The chain combines TRBV9 with TRBJ2-1, with D maybe TRBD2 (6 bases). Per the germline V gene, CDR1 is SGDLS and CDR2 is YYNGEE. V gave up 0 bases and J gave up 9 bases, with 13 bases separating them. CDR3 length: 14 residues. The CDR3 loop is CASSVAGEDGEQFF. The CDR3 DNA sequence: TGTGCCAGCAGCGTAGCGGGGGAAGACGGTGAGCAGTTCTTC.

The chain employs TRBV5-4 and TRBJ1-1; 9 bases map to TRBD1. V dropped 0 bases and J dropped 7; count of bases not matched to a gene: 7. The germline V gene has CDR1 SGHNT and CDR2 YYREEE (reference sequence). This CDR3 comprises 15 residues. This CDR3 reads CASSLGGTGPGEAFF. The CDR3 DNA sequence: TGTGCCAGCAGCTTGGGAGGGACAGGGCCCGGTGAAGCTTTCTTT.

This sequence joins TRBV7-9 and TRBJ1-2; weak D call: TRBD1 (6 bases). The CDR3 consists of 15 residues. The germline V gene has CDR1 SEHNR and CDR2 FQNEAQ (reference sequence). Deletions cut 3 bases from V and 5 bases from J, with 16 bases between. CDR3 region: CASSLVGGLEYGYTF. CDR3 DNA sequence: TGTGCCAGCAGCTTGGTAGGGGGATTAGAGTATGGCTACACCTTC. The full variable domain, with the rest looked up from reference TRBV7-9 and TRBJ1-2, is DTGVSQNPRHKITKRGQNVTFRCDPISEHNRLYWYRQTLGQGPEFLTYFQNEAQLEKSRLLSDRFSAERPKGSFSTLEIQRTEQGDSAMYLCASSLVGGLEYGYTFGSGTRLTVV.

The chain couples TRBV19 to TRBJ2-2; D may be TRBD1 (5 bases). The V and J ends lost 5 bases and 6 bases respectively, with 13 bases between them. Per the germline V gene, CDR1 is LNHDA and CDR2 is SQIVND (reference sequence). The CDR3 has 14 residues. The CDR3 nucleotides read TGTGCCAGTAGTTGGCAGGGAAACGCCGGGGAGCTGTTTTTT. Translated, it gives CASSWQGNAGELFF.

This clone has just a few counts. The chain recombines TRBV6-2 or TRBV6-3 with TRBJ1-2; D remains ambiguous. The CDR3 extends over 11 amino acids. The V and J ends lost 4 bases and 5 bases respectively, with 5 bases between them. In germline, CDR1 is MNHEY, CDR2 SVGEGT. The CDR3 region is CASSLAYGYTF. The CDR3 DNA sequence: TGTGCCAGCAGTTTAGCGTATGGCTACACCTTC.

This clone was counted a few times. The chain recombines TRBV7-3 with TRBJ1-1, with D perhaps TRBD1 (5 bases). Germline lookup yields CDR1 SGHTA and CDR2 FQGTGA. Trimming took off 1 base at V and 3 bases at J, with 12 bases between the two ends. The CDR3 extends over 15 amino acids. The CDR3 sequence: CASSLNGRVDTEAFF. CDR3 in DNA: TGTGCCAGCAGCTTAAACGGCAGGGTTGACACTGAAGCTTTCTTT.

V usage is TRBV3-1 (or the pseudogene TRBV3-2) and J usage is TRBJ1-1; D is unclear. V dropped 4 bases and J dropped 7 bases, with 13 bases sitting between them. This CDR3 spans 13 amino acids. Per the germline V gene, CDR1 is LGHDT and CDR2 is YNNKEL (reference sequence). The CDR3 here is CASSRRVGSEAFF. The CDR3 region has the DNA TGTGCCAGCAGCCGTCGAGTAGGGAGTGAAGCTTTCTTT.

This sequence joins TRBV28 and TRBJ2-1; possibly TRBD1 or TRBD2 for D (6 bases each). V dropped 2 bases and J dropped 7 bases, with 15 bases sitting between them. CDR3 length: 15 residues. The germline CDR1 and CDR2 sequences are MDHEN and SYDVKM. The CDR3 region has the DNA TGTGCCAGCAGTTTAAGCCCCAGGGGAGGTAATGAGCAGTTCTTC. Translating gives CASSLSPRGGNEQFF.

The table lists this clone with a count of one. This chain links TRBV4-3 with TRBJ1-2; no definite D call. The length of the CDR3 is 15 residues. V was cut by 1 base and J by 4 bases, with 13 bases left in between. Germline CDR1 and CDR2: LGHNA and YSLEER. CDR3 sequence reads: CASSQARGSGYGYTF. The CDR3 region has the DNA TGCGCCAGCAGCCAAGCCAGAGGGTCGGGCTATGGCTACACCTTC.

The chain is built from TRBV10-3 and TRBJ2-5; D may be TRBD1 (7 bases). The V gene's germline CDR1 is ENHRY and CDR2 SYGVKD. V lost 6 bases, J lost 0 bases, and 20 bases lay in between. This CDR3 comprises 17 residues. The CDR3 nucleotides read TGTGCCATCAGACCAGGGGGGCTAGGGCGGTACCAAGAGACCCAGTACTTC. This encodes CAIRPGGLGRYQETQYF.

The rearrangement joins TRBV7-2 to TRBJ2-2; either TRBD1 or TRBD2 may fit D (5 bases each). The CDR3 consists of 15 residues. Per the germline V gene, CDR1 is SGHTA and CDR2 is FQGNSA. Trimming took 6 bases from V and 4 from J, leaving 15 bases between them. The chain's CDR3 is CASRKFSGGTGELFF. The CDR3 nucleotides read TGTGCCAGCAGAAAATTTAGTGGGGGCACCGGGGAGCTGTTTTTT.

The chain couples TRBV6-5 to TRBJ2-7; D gene unclear. The length of the CDR3 is 13 residues. V lost 8 bases to trimming and J lost 0 bases, with 11 bases between them. The germline V gene encodes CDR1 MNHEY and CDR2 SVGAGI. The CDR3 DNA sequence: TGTGCCAGCTCCCCCCCCGGCTCCTACGAGCAGTACGTC. This sequence encodes CASSPPGSYEQYV.

The chain couples TRBV11-3 to TRBJ1-2; maybe TRBD1 (5 bases). V shed 3 bases and J shed 2 bases, with 7 bases lying between them. The germline CDR1 and CDR2 sequences are SGHNT and YENEEA. The CDR3 consists of 13 residues. The CDR3, as DNA: TGTGCCAGCAGCTTGGGGGGGAACTATGGCTACACCTTC. It yields the protein CASSLGGNYGYTF. Looking up the rest from reference TRBV11-3 and TRBJ1-2 gives the full variable domain: EAGVVQSPRYKIIEKKQPVAFWCNPISGHNTLYWYLQNLGQGPELLIRYENEEAVDDSQLPKDRFSAERLKGVDSTLKIQPAELGDSAVYLCASSLGGNYGYTFGSGTRLTVV.

V is TRBV4-1 and J is TRBJ2-7; 7 nucleotides match TRBD1. With V trimmed by 3 bases and J by 3 bases, 8 bases remained unmatched. CDR1 and CDR2 (germline): MGHRA, YSYEKL. The CDR3 has 15 amino acids. The CDR3: CASSQGSQGFYEQYV. The CDR3 DNA sequence: TGCGCCAGCAGCCAGGGTTCACAGGGGTTCTACGAGCAGTACGTC.

The chain combines TRBV28 with TRBJ1-5; D is unresolved. Trimming stripped 1 base from V and 0 bases from J, with 7 bases between. This CDR3 contains 15 residues. The V gene's germline CDR1 is MDHEN and CDR2 SYDVKM. The CDR3 here is CASSLSPYSNQPQHF. The CDR3 nucleotides read TGTGCCAGCAGTTTATCACCCTATAGCAATCAGCCCCAGCATTTT.

The chain couples TRBV6-2 or TRBV6-3 to TRBJ1-5, with 7 positions matching TRBD1. The CDR3 extends over 16 amino acids. With 6 bases clipped from V and 3 bases from J, the junction kept 11 bases outside the gene matches. Germline CDR1 is MNHEY and CDR2 is SVGEGT. DNA for the CDR3: TGTGCCAGCAGCCTACCCGGGACAGCTTACAATCAGCCCCAGCATTTT. Amino acids: CASSLPGTAYNQPQHF.

The chain has TRBV27 and TRBJ1-4; TRBD1 matches at 8 bases. Germline V gene lookup returns CDR1 MNHEY and CDR2 SMNVEV (reference sequence). CDR3 length: 14 amino acids. Losses at the gene ends were 6 bases for V and 8 bases for J; bases not matched to a gene: 8. The CDR3 nucleotides read TGTGCCAGCAGGGGGGCAGGGACAGGCGAAAAACTGTTTTTT. Its translation is CASRGAGTGEKLFF.

This chain uses TRBV9 with TRBJ1-2, with D possibly matching TRBD1 (6 bases). The germline V gene has CDR1 SGDLS and CDR2 YYNGEE. Trimming took 4 bases from V and 4 from J, leaving 11 bases between them. The length of the CDR3 is 13 residues. DNA for the CDR3: TGTGCCAGCAGCTCCGGACAGCCCTATGGCTACACCTTC. It specifies CASSSGQPYGYTF.